A selection of T cell receptor beta chains follows, all from one sample in a study of cytomegalovirus exposure and HLA in healthy donors. The repertoire was sequenced with immunoSEQ multiplex PCR; TCRdb's copy has only in-frame clones and lacks some. The table includes around 100,000 clones, roughly 75% detected once. The material sequenced was PBMCs. The receptors here all came from a man aged 25 to 45 in good health and CMV-seronegative. Both conserved end residues are part of each CDR3. The order of the fields is J gene, V gene, clone size, D gene, CDR3 DNA, CDR3 protein. D genes are given only for firm matches. Some rows have no size entry. The others give once, few or many, or a class for an expanded clone.

TRBJ2-5 TRBV15 once TRBD2 TGTGCCACCAGCACGGGACTAGCGGGGGGCAAAGAGACCCAGTACTTC CATSTGLAGGKETQYF
TRBJ1-1 TRBV5-1 NA TRBD1 TGCGCCAGCAGCTTGGGCGACAGGGGTAGGACTGAAGCTTTCTTT CASSLGDRGRTEAFF
TRBJ1-5 TRBV27 NA NA TGTGCCACCTCGGACAGCTCCTATAGCAATCAGCCCCAGCATTTT CATSDSSYSNQPQHF
TRBJ2-1 TRBV30 NA TRBD2 TGTGCCTGGAAATTGCGGGGGGTCCCCGTCAATGAGCAGTTCTTC CAWKLRGVPVNEQFF
TRBJ2-5 TRBV5-4 few NA TGTGCCAGCAGGAACCAACTAGAACAAGAGACCCAGTACTTC CASRNQLEQETQYF
TRBJ1-5 TRBV27 NA NA TGTGCCAGCAGTTTGAAGGGGTGGAATCAGCCCCAGCATTTT CASSLKGWNQPQHF
TRBJ1-4 TRBV15 NA NA TGTGCCACCAGCTCACTCCCAAGGAGGGTCAAAGAAAAACTGTTTTTT CATSSLPRRVKEKLFF
TRBJ1-4 TRBV7-2 NA TRBD1 TGTGCCAGCAGCCTTGGACAGGCATTTAATGAAAAACTGTTTTTT CASSLGQAFNEKLFF
TRBJ2-1 TRBV27 NA NA TGTGCCAGCAGTTCCGGGACTTCTTCCAACCGGTCCCAGTTCTTC CASSSGTSSNRSQFF
TRBJ1-4 TRBV9 NA NA TGTGCCAGCAGCGTATTCGGCGGAACAACTAATGAAAAACTGTTTTTT CASSVFGGTTNEKLFF
TRBJ2-7 TRBV6-5 few NA TGTGCCAGCAGTCCCCCCCCTAGCGGGACAGGCGAGCAGTACTTC CASSPPPSGTGEQYF
TRBJ2-5 TRBV7-8 few NA TGTGCCAGCAGCATAGGACAGCAAGAGACCCAGTACTTC CASSIGQQETQYF
TRBJ2-2 TRBV7-3 medium-sized TRBD2 TGTGCCAGCAGCCGCCGAAAAGCGGGGATGCCCGGGGAGCTGTTTTTT CASSRRKAGMPGELFF
TRBJ2-1 TRBV6-4 NA NA TGTGCCAGCAGTGACGGCGTGACAGATGAGCAGTTCTTC CASSDGVTDEQFF
TRBJ2-1 TRBV27 NA NA TGTGCCAGCAGTTCAAAAACAGGGCTACCCTACAATGAGCAGTTCTTC CASSSKTGLPYNEQFF
TRBJ2-5 TRBV6-4 NA NA TGTGCCAGCAACCCCGGGAGTACAGAGACCCAGTACTTC CASNPGSTETQYF
TRBJ1-6 TRBV25-1 NA NA TGTGCCAGCAGTGACGTGAGCTCCTATAATTCACCCCTCCACTTT CASSDVSSYNSPLHF
TRBJ1-3 TRBV7-9 NA NA TGTGCCAGCAGCTTTTTTATGGGCTCCGAAAACACCATATATTTT CASSFFMGSENTIYF
TRBJ1-1 TRBV7-2 NA NA TGTGCCAGCAGCGCCCAGGGGAACACTGAAGCTTTCTTT CASSAQGNTEAFF
TRBJ1-5 TRBV30 NA NA TGTGCCTGGAGTTCGCAGGGGCAAAATCAGCCCCAGCATTTT CAWSSQGQNQPQHF
TRBJ1-1 TRBV27 NA NA TGTGCCAGCAGCCCCCGGGGGAGCCACACTGAAGCTTTCTTT CASSPRGSHTEAFF
TRBJ1-5 TRBV2 NA NA TGTGCCAGCAGTGTTGGAGTAAATCAGCCCCAGCATTTT CASSVGVNQPQHF
TRBJ2-7 TRBV5-1 few TRBD2 TGCGCCAGCAGCTTGACGGCTAGCGGGAGTGTCTGGGGCTACGAGCAGTACTTC CASSLTASGSVWGYEQYF